This T cell receptor (beta chain) appears in the sequencing data of a study of shared clonotypes between healthy human individuals. Study context: Participating donors consisted of two women and a few men aged 18 to 49.

Study observations and caveats: Naive subsets typically showed greater estimated richness than memory subsets. Clonotypes shared by all four sorted-subset donors had higher generation probabilities than non-shared clonotypes.

Sequencing was at deep level. Repertoires were generated with immunoSEQ multiplex PCR, while TCRdb's copy carries only in-frame clones and drops some. The table has some 240,000 clones, 65% seen once; the top ten hold 8.5% to 14%. CDR1 is SGHKS, CDR2 YYEKEE, per germline (reference sequence). This CDR3 has 16 amino acids. The V gene lost 6 bases and the J gene lost 1 base, with 17 bases spanning the gap. Concerning this clone itself: Its antigen is as yet unknown.

This sequence originates from a young man in good health. The V call is TRBV5-5, the J call TRBJ1-5; D ambiguous. Sequences were obtained from memory CD4+ T cells sorted from blood. The subset: CD45RA-negative fraction. The CDR3 DNA reads as TGTGCCAGCACCCCCTCCGGGGTTATGAGCAATCAGCCCCAGCATTTT. It yields the protein CASTPSGVMSNQPQHF.